This record looks at one T cell receptor beta chain sequence and its context. Its antigen is undetermined. Then a second PCR, running about 6 to 11 cycles, was carried out with a sample-barcoded 5' primer and a J-beta primer mix. MiXCR, applied by TCRdb to the 5' RACE reads, yields one record per CDR3 protein. The sample carries about 700,000 distinct CDR3 sequences, roughly 32% recorded once. This record comes from a study of blood T cells in healthy people across ages. Whole-study results and caveats: Comparison with aged donors showed that long-lived donors had more naive CD4+ cells and higher diversity. Per million T cells, the diversity of TCR beta decreased roughly linearly as age advanced. Diversity estimates drawn from one million T cells were deemed underestimates.

The V gene lost 7 bases and the J gene lost 5 bases, with 15 bases spanning the gap. The germline gives CDR1 WSHSY, CDR2 SAAADI. There are 14 residues in the CDR3. Each sample had at least 6.5 million PBMCs isolated. The sequence came from a woman over 75 in good health. The chain carries TRBV10-2 and TRBJ2-1, with D perhaps given as TRBD1 or TRBD2 (5 bases each). Sequenced input: blood. Written as DNA, the CDR3 is TGCGCCAGCACCGTACTAACGGGGCACAATGAGCAGTTCTTC. It translates to CASTVLTGHNEQFF.